The 30 T cell receptor beta chains given below trace back to one sample, sequenced in a study of T-cell reconstitution after alpha-beta-depleted transplantation in children. Construction of the TCRbeta library involved unique molecular identifiers. TCRdb re-analysed the PCR reads in MiXCR, keeping a single row per CDR3 protein. There are approximately 980,000 distinct CDR3 sequences in the sample; about 30% occur only once, and about 28% lies in the top ten. Sequencing used PBMCs, mostly from graft donor cells, obtained 360 days after TCRalphabeta/CD19-depleted stem cell transplant. These TCRs come from a boy less than two years old who had a stem cell transplant for SCID, so the T cells may come from the graft donor.

The CDR3 bases are TGCAGTGCTAGAGATTTGGGGTGGAAGGCCAATGAGCAGTTCTTC. It codes for CSARDLGWKANEQFF. This chain joins TRBV20-1 and TRBJ2-1; no definite D call. Trimming removed 0 bases at V and 6 bases at J, with 15 bases between. The CDR3 has 15 residues. Germline V CDR1 and CDR2: DFQATT, SNEGSKA (reference sequence).

This chain's CDR3 is CASSLQGGGFYGYTF. CDR3 bases: TGTGCCAGCAGCTTACAGGGAGGAGGCTTCTATGGCTACACCTTC. V is TRBV5-6 and J is TRBJ1-2; tentatively, D is TRBD1 (6 bases). Germline loops: CDR1 SGHDT, CDR2 YYEEEE. V lost 2 bases, J lost 4 bases, and 15 bases lay in between. The CDR3 loop spans 15 amino acids.

The rearrangement joins TRBV7-2 to TRBJ2-3; tentative D call: TRBD2 (6 bases). Germline CDR1 is SGHTA and CDR2 is FQGNSA. This CDR3 region has 17 residues. The V end lost 5 bases, the J end lost 2 bases, and 20 bases lay between the germline ends. CDR3 residues: CASSPRRDSSSTDTQYF. The CDR3, as DNA: TGTGCCAGCAGCCCACGAAGGGACTCCTCCTCCACAGATACGCAGTATTTT.

This chain links TRBV27 with TRBJ2-7, with TRBD2 matching 11 bases. Germline V gene data show CDR1 as MNHEY and CDR2 as SMNVEV (reference sequence). The V and J ends lost 3 bases and 2 bases, in that order; junction bases with no gene match: 6. The CDR3 is made up of 16 amino acids. The CDR3, as DNA: TGTGCCAGCAGTTTTGATCGACTAGCGGGAACCTACGAGCAGTACTTC. It encodes CASSFDRLAGTYEQYF.

The CDR3 here is CASSPSEAGGTSTDTQYF. For the CDR3, the DNA is TGTGCCAGCAGCCCGTCTGAAGCGGGGGGTACTAGCACAGATACGCAGTATTTT. The chain is built from TRBV4-2 and TRBJ2-3; TRBD2 matches at 9 bases. Germline trimming cut 4 bases from V and 0 bases from J; bases unmatched to any gene: 11. The germline V gene has CDR1 LGHNA and CDR2 YNFKEQ. This CDR3 spans 18 amino acids.

The chain links TRBV5-1 to TRBJ2-2; D not certain. The germline V and J ends were trimmed by 0 bases and 5 bases, with 8 bases remaining between them. The CDR3 length is 14 residues. Germline V gene data show CDR1 as SGHRS and CDR2 as YFSETQ. The CDR3 bases are TGCGCCAGCAGCTTGGAAAGGGATACCGGGGAGCTGTTTTTT. Amino acid sequence: CASSLERDTGELFF.

The chain has TRBV11-1 and TRBJ2-1, with 7 positions matching TRBD2. The CDR3 extends over 18 amino acids. V lost 5 bases, J lost 0 bases, and 13 bases stayed unmatched. Per germline, CDR1 SGHAT and CDR2 FQDESV (reference sequence). CDR3 coding DNA: TGTGCCAGCAGCCCCTCTGGGGGGGATTTAAGCTCCTACAATGAGCAGTTCTTC. Amino acid sequence: CASSPSGGDLSSYNEQFF.

This clonotype was detected a few times. V is TRBV6-2 or TRBV6-3 and J is TRBJ2-2; D is uncertain. The ends were cut back, 2 bases at V and 3 bases at J, with 7 bases in the middle. This CDR3 has 14 amino acids. Germline V gene data show CDR1 as MNHEY and CDR2 as SVGEGT. The CDR3 region has the DNA TGTGCCAGCAGTTACCAGCAGCACACCGGGGAGCTGTTTTTT. Translating it yields CASSYQQHTGELFF.

This clonotype was observed a handful of times. CDR3 bases: TGCAGCGTGAGAAGCGGGACGCAAAATGAAAAACTGTTTTTT. Protein product: CSVRSGTQNEKLFF. The J gene is TRBJ1-4, the V gene TRBV29-1; tentatively, D is TRBD1 (5 bases). The germline V and J ends were trimmed by 6 bases and 5 bases, with 16 bases remaining between them. From germline, CDR1 is SQVTM and CDR2 ANQGSEA. This CDR3 contains 14 residues.

V gene TRBV12-3 or TRBV12-4 combines with J gene TRBJ1-5, with 10 bases lining up with TRBD1. V gave up 2 bases and J gave up 3 bases; unmatched junction bases: 4. The CDR3 loop spans 16 amino acids. The DNA of the CDR3 is TGTGCCAGCAGTTTATGGGGACAGGGGATCAATCAGCCCCAGCATTTT. Amino acids: CASSLWGQGINQPQHF.

This clonotype has just a few counts. This rearrangement joins TRBV7-7 to TRBJ2-5, with 9 bases lining up with TRBD2. The junction had 8 bases not matched to a gene; V was cut back by 5 bases and J by 1 base. Germline CDR1 SSHAT, CDR2 FNYEAQ (reference sequence). The CDR3 contains 16 residues. The CDR3 reads CASSPGSGGLQETQYF. DNA of the CDR3: TGTGCCAGCAGCCCTGGTAGCGGGGGCCTCCAAGAGACCCAGTACTTC. The complete variable domain, with remaining parts taken from reference TRBV7-7 and TRBJ2-5, reads GAGVSQSPRYKVTKRGQDVTLRCDPISSHATLYWYQQALGQGPEFLTYFNYEAQPDKSGLPSDRFSAERPEGSISTLTIQRTEQRDSAMYRCASSPGSGGLQETQYFGPGTRLLVL.

The sample holds many counts of this clonotype. The chain combines TRBV29-1 with TRBJ2-1; no clear D gene. CDR1 SQVTM and CDR2 ANQGSEA come from the germline V gene. Trimming stripped 2 bases from V and 9 bases from J, with 14 bases between. The CDR3 contains 13 residues. The DNA for the CDR3 is TGCAGCGTTGAATTTGGCTGGGCGACTGAGCAGTTCTTC. Translation gives CSVEFGWATEQFF.

This clonotype was counted between two and nine times. The rearrangement joins TRBV7-9 to TRBJ2-5; 10 positions agree with TRBD2. Germline CDR1 reads SEHNR; CDR2 reads FQNEAQ (reference sequence). This CDR3 spans 15 amino acids. V lost 5 bases, J lost 5 bases, and 8 bases stayed unmatched. The CDR3 sequence: CASSRGLAEGETQYF. For the CDR3, the DNA is TGTGCCAGCAGCAGAGGACTAGCGGAGGGGGAGACCCAGTACTTC.

V and J are TRBV4-1 and TRBJ1-1; TRBD1 might be the D (6 bases). Trimming removed 0 bases from V and 1 base from J, with 12 bases in between. This CDR3 is 16 amino acids long. CDR1 and CDR2 from the germline V gene are MGHRA and YSYEKL. The CDR3 is CASSQDYRAPNTEAFF. The CDR3 DNA reads TGCGCCAGCAGCCAAGATTACAGGGCTCCGAACACTGAAGCTTTCTTT.

J is TRBJ1-2 and V is TRBV7-9; 9 bases are shared with TRBD1. Germline V gene data show CDR1 as SEHNR and CDR2 as FQNEAQ (reference sequence). There are 17 residues in the CDR3. Trimming removed 4 bases from V and 4 bases from J; junction bases left unmatched: 13. CDR3 in amino acids: CASSSRAPGQGGYGYTF. The CDR3 region has the DNA TGTGCCAGCAGCTCACGAGCTCCGGGACAGGGCGGCTATGGCTACACCTTC. The complete variable domain, with remaining parts taken from reference TRBV7-9 and TRBJ1-2, reads DTGVSQNPRHKITKRGQNVTFRCDPISEHNRLYWYRQTLGQGPEFLTYFQNEAQLEKSRLLSDRFSAERPKGSFSTLEIQRTEQGDSAMYLCASSSRAPGQGGYGYTFGSGTRLTVV.

The J gene is TRBJ2-1, the V gene TRBV10-1, with a possible D match to TRBD1 (5 bases). Germline CDR1 is WNHNN and CDR2 is SYGVQD (reference sequence). This CDR3 spans 14 amino acids. Trimming removed 2 bases from V and 8 bases from J, with 13 bases in between. The CDR3 DNA sequence: TGCGCCAGCAGTGAGGCGGTCAGGGTCTATGAGCAGTTCTTC. This encodes CASSEAVRVYEQFF.

The chain is built from TRBV9 and TRBJ2-7, with TRBD1 identical over 7 bases. Trimming took 2 bases from V and 2 from J; bases not matched to a gene: 4. The CDR3 is made up of 14 amino acids. Germline V gives CDR1 SGDLS, CDR2 YYNGEE. The CDR3 sequence is CASSVGTETYEQYF. The CDR3 bases are TGTGCCAGCAGCGTCGGGACAGAGACCTACGAGCAGTACTTC.

The V call is TRBV2, the J call TRBJ2-7, with a tentative D call TRBD1 (6 bases). The germline CDR1 and CDR2 sequences are SNHLY and FYNNEI. This CDR3 region has 15 residues. Trimming left V 3 bases short and J 5 bases short, with 17 bases between. The DNA for the CDR3 is TGTGCCAGCAGTGACTTAGCTGCAGGGGCCAACGAGCAGTACTTC. As protein: CASSDLAAGANEQYF. The full variable domain, its missing parts supplied by reference TRBV2 and TRBJ2-7, is EPEVTQTPSHQVTQMGQEVILRCVPISNHLYFYWYRQILGQKVEFLVSFYNNEISEKSEIFDDQFSVERPDGSNFTLKIRSTKLEDSAMYFCASSDLAAGANEQYFGPGTRLTVT.

The chain uses TRBV3-1 and TRBJ2-7; D perhaps matches TRBD1 (6 bases). The CDR3 is 15 residues long. CDR1 and CDR2 from the germline V gene are LGHDT and YNNKEL (reference sequence). The V gene lost 0 bases and the J gene lost 0 bases, with 9 bases spanning the gap. CDR3 in DNA: TGTGCCAGCAGCCAAGAGGGGGCCTTCTCCTACGAGCAGTACTTC. Translated, it gives CASSQEGAFSYEQYF.

The chain links TRBV7-9 to TRBJ2-5; D might be TRBD1 (6 bases). There are 16 residues in the CDR3. The germline V gene has CDR1 SEHNR and CDR2 FQNEAQ (reference sequence). V shed 1 base and J shed 0 bases, with 12 bases lying between them. The CDR3 protein is CASSLVLWTDQETQYF. DNA of the CDR3: TGTGCCAGCAGCTTAGTCCTTTGGACAGACCAAGAGACCCAGTACTTC. Looking up the rest from reference TRBV7-9 and TRBJ2-5 gives the full variable domain: DTGVSQNPRHKITKRGQNVTFRCDPISEHNRLYWYRQTLGQGPEFLTYFQNEAQLEKSRLLSDRFSAERPKGSFSTLEIQRTEQGDSAMYLCASSLVLWTDQETQYFGPGTRLLVL.

V is TRBV5-5 and J is TRBJ1-3; 9 nucleotides align to TRBD1. V dropped 4 bases and J dropped 2; count of bases not matched to a gene: 4. The germline V gene has CDR1 SGHKS and CDR2 YYEKEE (reference sequence). The CDR3 covers 15 residues. Written as DNA, the CDR3 is TGTGCCAGCAGCCCGACAGGGGGAACTGGAAACACCATATATTTT. Translating gives CASSPTGGTGNTIYF.

This clonotype was seen a handful of times. The genes are TRBV13 and TRBJ1-1; 7 bases agree with TRBD1. V gave up 7 bases and J gave up 3 bases; unmatched junction bases: 11. Germline lookup yields CDR1 PRHDT and CDR2 FYEKMQ (reference sequence). The CDR3 is made up of 15 amino acids. CDR3 residues: CASTINRGWDTEAFF. CDR3 bases: TGTGCCAGCACTATAAACAGGGGCTGGGACACTGAAGCTTTCTTT. The full variable domain, rest sourced from reference TRBV13 and TRBJ1-1, is AAGVIQSPRHLIKEKRETATLKCYPIPRHDTVYWYQQGPGQDPQFLISFYEKMQSDKGSIPDRFSAQQFSDYHSELNMSSLELGDSALYFCASTINRGWDTEAFFGQGTRLTVV.

The genes are TRBV20-1 and TRBJ2-5; 9 bases match TRBD2. Germline-derived CDR1 and CDR2 are DFQATT and SNEGSKA (reference sequence). Germline trimming cut 0 bases from V and 4 bases from J; bases unmatched to any gene: 9. The CDR3 length is 16 residues. This CDR3 reads CSARDGRGSGGETQYF. In DNA, the CDR3 is TGCAGTGCTAGAGACGGGCGGGGTAGCGGGGGAGAGACCCAGTACTTC.

This clonotype was picked up a small number of times. J is TRBJ2-3 and V is TRBV12-3 or TRBV12-4; 10 bases map to TRBD1. This CDR3 has 18 amino acids. V trimming: 5 bases; J trimming: 3 bases; junction bases outside the gene matches: 14. For the CDR3, the DNA is TGTGCCAGCAGTGGTAACCTCTGGACAGGGGGTTTGACAGATACGCAGTATTTT. It yields the protein CASSGNLWTGGLTDTQYF.

This clonotype has just a few counts. The V call is TRBV24-1, the J call TRBJ2-2; 8 positions agree with TRBD1. Germline V gives CDR1 KGHDR, CDR2 SFDVKD. The length of the CDR3 is 14 residues. J gave up 7 bases and V 4 bases, and 4 bases lay outside the gene matches. Written as DNA, the CDR3 is TGTGCCACCAGTGAGACAGGGGCAGTCGGGGAGCTGTTTTTT. This encodes CATSETGAVGELFF.

The chain joins TRBV12-3 or TRBV12-4 to TRBJ2-3; 9 nucleotides align to TRBD2. CDR3 length equals 16 residues. Losses at the gene ends were 6 bases for V and 0 bases for J; bases not matched to a gene: 7. Here the CDR3 DNA reads TGTGCCAGCAGATACCTAGCGGGGCTTAGCACAGATACGCAGTATTTT. Its translation: CASRYLAGLSTDTQYF.

V and J are TRBV6-5 and TRBJ2-7; D unresolved. Germline V gene sequence: CDR1 MNHEY, CDR2 SVGAGI. This CDR3 contains 16 residues. Trimming pared 0 bases from V and 0 bases from J, leaving 12 bases between. This CDR3 is CASSYSNRGYSYEQYF. In DNA form, the CDR3 reads TGTGCCAGCAGTTACTCGAACCGCGGATACTCCTACGAGCAGTACTTC.

V gene TRBV3-1 combines with J gene TRBJ2-3, with D perhaps TRBD2 (5 bases). The CDR3 runs 21 residues. The germline gives CDR1 LGHDT, CDR2 YNNKEL (reference sequence). Deletions cut 0 bases from V and 6 bases from J, with 31 bases between. CDR3 bases: TGTGCCAGCAGCCAAGAACGGCTCCGGAGACGGGGTGACACGGATTGGGATACGCAGTATTTT. Its translation is CASSQERLRRRGDTDWDTQYF.

The chain carries TRBV12-3 or TRBV12-4 and TRBJ2-5, with 8 bases that match TRBD1. Losses at the gene ends were 2 bases for V and 5 bases for J; bases not matched to a gene: 10. The CDR3 runs to 16 residues. CDR3 protein: CASSLKSDRGSETQYF. The DNA of the CDR3 is TGTGCCAGCAGTTTAAAATCCGACAGGGGATCGGAGACCCAGTACTTC.

The V and J genes are TRBV29-1 and TRBJ2-7; the D gene is possibly TRBD1 (5 bases). Germline loops: CDR1 SQVTM, CDR2 ANQGSEA. V dropped 5 bases and J dropped 0 bases, with 20 bases sitting between them. The CDR3 extends over 16 amino acids. The CDR3, as DNA: TGCAGCGTTACCCACACCCACAGGACCCGCTCCTACGAGCAGTACTTC. It yields the protein CSVTHTHRTRSYEQYF.